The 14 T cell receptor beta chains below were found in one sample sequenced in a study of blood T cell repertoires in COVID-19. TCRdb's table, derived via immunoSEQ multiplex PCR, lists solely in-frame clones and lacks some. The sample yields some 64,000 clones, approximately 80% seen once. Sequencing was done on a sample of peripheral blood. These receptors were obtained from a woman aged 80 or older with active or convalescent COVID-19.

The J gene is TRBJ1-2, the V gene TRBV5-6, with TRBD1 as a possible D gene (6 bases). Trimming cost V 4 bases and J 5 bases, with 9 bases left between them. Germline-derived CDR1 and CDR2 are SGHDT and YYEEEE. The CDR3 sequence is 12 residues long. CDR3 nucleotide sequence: TGTGCCAGCAGCATCGGACAGTATGGCTACACCTTC. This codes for CASSIGQYGYTF.

The CDR3 region is CASSLAGGGPYEQYF. In nucleotides, the CDR3 is TGTGCCAGCAGCTTGGCCGGTGGGGGCCCCTACGAGCAGTACTTC. The chain uses TRBV5-6 and TRBJ2-7; the D gene is possibly TRBD1 (6 bases). Per germline, CDR1 SGHDT and CDR2 YYEEEE. V lost 0 bases and J 2 bases, leaving 12 bases between the germline ends. This CDR3 comprises 15 residues.

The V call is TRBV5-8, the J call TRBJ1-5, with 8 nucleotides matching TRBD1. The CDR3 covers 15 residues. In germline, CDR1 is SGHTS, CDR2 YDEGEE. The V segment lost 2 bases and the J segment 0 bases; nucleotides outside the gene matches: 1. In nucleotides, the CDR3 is TGTGCCAGCAGCTTAGGGACAGGTAGCAATCAGCCCCAGCATTTT. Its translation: CASSLGTGSNQPQHF.

Written as DNA, the CDR3 is TGTGCCAGCAGCCCCCGAGGTGGGTCGCGCCTTCCTCCCTATGGCTACACCTTC. Translation: CASSPRGGSRLPPYGYTF. The chain uses TRBV7-2 and TRBJ1-2, with unresolved D. Germline-derived CDR1 and CDR2 are SGHTA and FQGNSA. The CDR3 contains 18 residues. Trimming cost V 5 bases and J 4 bases, with 26 bases left between them.

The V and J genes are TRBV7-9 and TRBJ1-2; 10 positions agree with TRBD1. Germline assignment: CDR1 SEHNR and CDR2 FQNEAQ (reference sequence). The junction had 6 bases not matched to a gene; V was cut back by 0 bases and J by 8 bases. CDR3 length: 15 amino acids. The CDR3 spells CASSLAPGQGKGYTF. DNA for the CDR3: TGTGCCAGCAGCTTAGCGCCGGGACAGGGGAAGGGCTACACCTTC.

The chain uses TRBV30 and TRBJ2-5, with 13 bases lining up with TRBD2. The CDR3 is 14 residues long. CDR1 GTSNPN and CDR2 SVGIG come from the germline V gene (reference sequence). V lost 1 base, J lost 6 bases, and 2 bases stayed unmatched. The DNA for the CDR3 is TGTGCCTGGAGTGGACTAGCGGGGGGCCAGACCCAGTACTTC. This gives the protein CAWSGLAGGQTQYF. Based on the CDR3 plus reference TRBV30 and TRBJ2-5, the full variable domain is SQTIHQWPATLVQPVGSPLSLECTVEGTSNPNLYWYRQAAGRGLQLLFYSVGIGQISSEVPQNLSASRPQDRQFILSSKKLLLSDSGFYLCAWSGLAGGQTQYFGPGTRLLVL.

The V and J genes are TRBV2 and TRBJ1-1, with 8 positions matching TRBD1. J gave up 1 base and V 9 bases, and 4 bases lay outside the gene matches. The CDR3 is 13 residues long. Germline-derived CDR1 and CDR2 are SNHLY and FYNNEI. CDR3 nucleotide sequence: TGTGCCAGTCAGGGGGCGCCGAACACTGAAGCTTTCTTT. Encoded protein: CASQGAPNTEAFF.

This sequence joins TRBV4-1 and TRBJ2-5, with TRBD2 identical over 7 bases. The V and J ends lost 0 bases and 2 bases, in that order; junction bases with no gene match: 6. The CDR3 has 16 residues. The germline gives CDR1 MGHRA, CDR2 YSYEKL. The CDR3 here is CASSQDPAGVQETQYF. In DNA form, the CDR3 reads TGCGCCAGCAGCCAAGATCCCGCGGGGGTTCAAGAGACCCAGTACTTC.

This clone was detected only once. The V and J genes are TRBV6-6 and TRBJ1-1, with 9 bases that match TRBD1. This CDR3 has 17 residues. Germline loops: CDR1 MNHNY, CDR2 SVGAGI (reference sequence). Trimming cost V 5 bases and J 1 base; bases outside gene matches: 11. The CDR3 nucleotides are TGTGCCAGCAGTCCGACCCAACTGACAGGGGGGAACACTGAAGCTTTCTTT. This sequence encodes CASSPTQLTGGNTEAFF.

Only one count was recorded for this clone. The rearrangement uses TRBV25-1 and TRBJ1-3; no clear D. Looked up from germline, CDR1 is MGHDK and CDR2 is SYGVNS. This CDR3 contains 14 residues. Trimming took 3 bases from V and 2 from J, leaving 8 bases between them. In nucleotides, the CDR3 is TGTGCCAGCAGTGAGTCTCTTACTGGAAACACCATATATTTT. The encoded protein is CASSESLTGNTIYF.

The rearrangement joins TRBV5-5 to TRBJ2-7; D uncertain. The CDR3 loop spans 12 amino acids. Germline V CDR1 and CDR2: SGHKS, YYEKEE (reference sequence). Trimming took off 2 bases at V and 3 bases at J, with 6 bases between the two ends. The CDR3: CASSLQSYEQYF. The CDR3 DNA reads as TGTGCCAGCAGCTTACAGAGCTACGAGCAGTACTTC.

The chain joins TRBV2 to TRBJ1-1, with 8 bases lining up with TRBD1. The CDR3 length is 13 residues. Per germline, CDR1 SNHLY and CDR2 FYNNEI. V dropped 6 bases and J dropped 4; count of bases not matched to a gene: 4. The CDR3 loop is CASRQGAFTEAFF. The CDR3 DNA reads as TGTGCCAGCAGGCAGGGGGCATTCACTGAAGCTTTCTTT.

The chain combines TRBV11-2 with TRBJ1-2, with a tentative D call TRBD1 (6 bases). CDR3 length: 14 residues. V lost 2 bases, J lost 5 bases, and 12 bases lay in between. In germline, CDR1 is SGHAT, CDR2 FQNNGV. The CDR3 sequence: CASSLSGGNYGYTF. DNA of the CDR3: TGTGCCAGCAGCTTAAGTGGGGGCAATTATGGCTACACCTTC.

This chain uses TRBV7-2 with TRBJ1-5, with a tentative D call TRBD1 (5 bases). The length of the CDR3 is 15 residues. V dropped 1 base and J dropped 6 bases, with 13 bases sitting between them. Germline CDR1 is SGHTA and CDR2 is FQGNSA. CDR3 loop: CASSLGGRETQPQHF. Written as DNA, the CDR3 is TGTGCCAGCAGCTTAGGGGGGAGGGAAACTCAGCCCCAGCATTTT.